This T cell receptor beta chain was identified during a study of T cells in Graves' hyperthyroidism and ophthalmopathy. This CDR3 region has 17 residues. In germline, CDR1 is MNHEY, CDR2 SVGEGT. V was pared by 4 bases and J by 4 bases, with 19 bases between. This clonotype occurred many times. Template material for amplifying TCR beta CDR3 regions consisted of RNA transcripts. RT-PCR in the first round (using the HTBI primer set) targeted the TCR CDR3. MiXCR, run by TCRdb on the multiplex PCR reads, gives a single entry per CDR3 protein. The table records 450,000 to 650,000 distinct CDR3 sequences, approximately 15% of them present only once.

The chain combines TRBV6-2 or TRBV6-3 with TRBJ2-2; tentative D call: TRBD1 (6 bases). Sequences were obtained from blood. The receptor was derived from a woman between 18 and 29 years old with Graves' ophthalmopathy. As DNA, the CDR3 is TGTGCCAGCAGTTCCCTTTGGCGAACAGGGTTCACCGGGGAGCTGTTTTTT. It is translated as CASSSLWRTGFTGELFF.